This T cell receptor (beta chain) was recovered during a study of blood T cell repertoires in COVID-19. Measured with immunoSEQ multiplex PCR; TCRdb has only the in-frame clones, and not every one. The sample holds 85,000 to 130,000 clones, 88% seen once. This clone has only one observation. This CDR3 comprises 15 residues. Trimming cost V 3 bases and J 0 bases; bases outside gene matches: 4. Per the germline V gene, CDR1 is SGHRS and CDR2 is YFSETQ. The V and J genes are TRBV5-1 and TRBJ2-3; TRBD1 agrees at 7 bases. The sample was peripheral blood. The sequence derives from a woman aged 55-70 years with acute or convalescent COVID-19. CDR3 coding DNA: TGCGCCAGCAGCTGGACAGGCTCTAGCACAGATACGCAGTATTTT. This translates into CASSWTGSSTDTQYF. Variable domain in full (rest from reference TRBV5-1 and TRBJ2-3): KAGVTQTPRYLIKTRGQQVTLSCSPISGHRSVSWYQQTPGQGLQFLFEYFSETQRNKGNFPGRFSGRQFSNSRSEMNVSTLELGDSALYLCASSWTGSSTDTQYFGPGTRLTVL.